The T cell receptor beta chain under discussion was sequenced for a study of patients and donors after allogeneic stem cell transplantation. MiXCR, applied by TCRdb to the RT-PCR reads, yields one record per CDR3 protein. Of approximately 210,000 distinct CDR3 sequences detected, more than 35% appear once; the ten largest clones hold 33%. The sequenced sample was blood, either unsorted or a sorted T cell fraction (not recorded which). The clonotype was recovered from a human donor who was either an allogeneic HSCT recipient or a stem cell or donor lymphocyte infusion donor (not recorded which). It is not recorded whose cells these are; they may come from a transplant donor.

The CDR3 coding sequence is TGTGCAAGTCGCTTAAGGGGGAGTGGCATTAGATCACCCCTCCACTTT. Translation gives CASRLRGSGIRSPLHF. The chain is built from TRBV12-2 and TRBJ1-6; the DNA was not used to check the table's D call, TRBD1. TRBV12-2 is annotated as a pseudogene. This CDR3 is built from 16 residues.